Listed below are T cell receptor beta chains from one sample, sequenced in a study of control samples from healthy donors and cancer patients. The data were produced by immunoSEQ multiplex PCR, yet TCRdb's version contains in-frame clones alone and is incomplete. The sample has 170,000 or so clones, more than 85% seen once. Specimen: blood. Source of these receptors: a woman aged 35 to 49 in good health. Both conserved end residues are part of each CDR3. The D gene is left open where the match is weak. Clone size, where shown, is once, few, many, or a class for clones that have expanded.

j_call clone_size v_call d_call cdr3_nt cdr3_aa
TRBJ1-1 - TRBV5-1 - TGCGCCAGCAGCTTGGTAGGGACACCGAACACTGAAGCTTTCTTT CASSLVGTPNTEAFF
TRBJ1-1 - TRBV5-1 - TGCGCCAGCAGTGTTGTTGGGGCGGACACTGAAGCTTTCTTT CASSVVGADTEAFF
TRBJ2-7 - TRBV29-1 - TGCAGCGTTGTGCCATCGAGCTCCTACGAGCAGTACTTC CSVVPSSSYEQYF
TRBJ2-5 - TRBV5-1 TRBD1 TGCGCCAGCAGCCCAGGGGGAGAGACCCAGTACTTC CASSPGGETQYF
TRBJ1-1 - TRBV27 - TGTGCCAGCAGCCTCAGGGGCACTGAAGCTTTCTTT CASSLRGTEAFF
TRBJ1-4 few TRBV5-1 TRBD1 TGCGCCAGCAGCTCAGGGGGCGAGGGGAATGAAAAACTGTTTTTT CASSSGGEGNEKLFF
TRBJ1-4 - TRBV5-3 - TGTGCCAGAAGCTTGGTCTTGAAGGGTACCAATGAAAAACTGTTTTTT CARSLVLKGTNEKLFF
TRBJ1-1 - TRBV6-5 - TGTGCCAGCAGTAGCCATCGGGGTACTGAAGCTTTCTTT CASSSHRGTEAFF
TRBJ1-3 - TRBV14 - TGTGCCAGCAGCAGCGAGGGGTCTGGAAACACCATATATTTT CASSSEGSGNTIYF
TRBJ2-1 few TRBV11-2 - TGTGCCAGCAGCCGGGACGGGAGCTCCTACAATGAGCAGTTCTTC CASSRDGSSYNEQFF
TRBJ2-7 - TRBV3-1/TRBV3-2 - TGTGCCAGCAGCCAAGCCGTCTACTACGAGCAGTACTTC CASSQAVYYEQYF
TRBJ1-2 - TRBV9 TRBD1 TGTGCCAGCAGGGGGACAGGGGACTATGGCTACACCTTC CASRGTGDYGYTF
TRBJ1-2 - TRBV9 - TGTGCCAGCAGCGTTGGTTTGGACGTAGGGGGCTATGGCTACACCTTC CASSVGLDVGGYGYTF
TRBJ1-2 - TRBV2 - TGTGCCAGCAACCGGGGTGGGCTGGATGGCTACACCTTC CASNRGGLDGYTF
TRBJ1-5 - TRBV9 - TGTGCCAGCAGCGTAGGGGGGGGGCCCAATCAGCCCCAGCATTTT CASSVGGGPNQPQHF
TRBJ2-7 once TRBV27 - TGTGCCAGCAGTTTCGGGGGGCCGGGCGAGCAGTACTTC CASSFGGPGEQYF
TRBJ2-7 - TRBV11-2 - TGTGCCAGCAGCCCCGGGGCCCACTACGAGCAGTACTTC CASSPGAHYEQYF
TRBJ1-6 once TRBV27 - TGTGCCAGCAGTTTATGGGGGGCCTCTGATAATTCACCCCTCCACTTT CASSLWGASDNSPLHF
TRBJ2-3 - TRBV5-1 TRBD2 TGCGCCAGCAGCCCACCCTCGAGCGGGGGGGTAACAGATACGCAGTATTTT CASSPPSSGGVTDTQYF
TRBJ1-1 once TRBV2 - TGTGCCAGCAGTGAAGGGGGACTTTCCAACACTGAAGCTTTCTTT CASSEGGLSNTEAFF
TRBJ2-1 - TRBV13 - TGTGCCAGCAGCTTAGGGGGGGAGGTTTGGAATGAGCAGTTCTTC CASSLGGEVWNEQFF
TRBJ2-2 - TRBV18 TRBD2 TGTGCCAGCTCACCCGGGACTAGAGGCACCGGGGAGCTGTTTTTT CASSPGTRGTGELFF
TRBJ1-3 once TRBV6-5 - TGTGCCAGCAGTTACTCCTGGGAATCTGGAAACACCATATATTTT CASSYSWESGNTIYF
TRBJ1-2 - TRBV5-1 TRBD1 TGCGCCAGCAGTTATCTGACAGGGAACTATGGCTACACCTTC CASSYLTGNYGYTF
TRBJ1-5 - TRBV5-6 - TGTGCCAGCAGCCACTCACAAAGGGTAGGTCAGCCCCAGCATTTT CASSHSQRVGQPQHF
TRBJ2-3 - TRBV6-4 - TGTGCCGCACGGCGGGGCCAAGGGGGCACAGATACGCAGTATTTT CAARRGQGGTDTQYF
TRBJ1-5 once TRBV11-3 - TGTGCCAGCAGCTTAGGGGCGGGAGGAGGGGGCAATCAGCCCCAGCATTTT CASSLGAGGGGNQPQHF
TRBJ2-3 - TRBV7-2 - TGTGCCAGCAGCTTAGAGGTTCGGCCCCTCATGCAACAGTATTTT CASSLEVRPLMQQYF
TRBJ1-1 - TRBV27 - TGTGCCAGCACGGGATCATGGGACACTGAAGCTTTCTTT CASTGSWDTEAFF
TRBJ1-2 - TRBV2 TRBD1 TGTGCCAGCAGAACGACAGGGGAGGTGCACTATGGCTACACCTTC CASRTTGEVHYGYTF
TRBJ2-7 - TRBV12-5 - TGTGCTAGTGGTTTGGAGAGGCTTTCCTCCTACGAGCAGTACTTC CASGLERLSSYEQYF
TRBJ1-1 - TRBV14 - TGTGCCAGCAGCCGACTTAACACTGAAGCTTTCTTT CASSRLNTEAFF
TRBJ1-1 - TRBV6-5 TRBD1 TGTGCCAGCAGTCGCGACAGGGGCCAGAACACTGAAGCTTTCTTT CASSRDRGQNTEAFF